This is a list of T cell receptor beta chains from one sample in a study of blood T cells in healthy people across ages. TCRdb used MiXCR to reprocess the 5' RACE reads, holding one entry per CDR3 protein. The repertoire holds about 680,000 distinct CDR3 sequences, with approximately 49% as singletons. The specimen sequenced was blood. The receptors here all came from a woman aged 60-75 years in good health. CDR3s include the opening cysteine and the closing phenylalanine or tryptophan.

J: TRBJ2-7; V: TRBV4-2; CDR3: CASSQEVSGSYEQYF
J: TRBJ2-7; V: TRBV6-5; CDR3: CASSYRVDRTYEQYF
J: -; V: TRBV6-5; CDR3: CASSTLTQTLGYEQYF
J: TRBJ2-3; V: TRBV20-1; CDR3: CSASGGRQREKADTQYF
J: TRBJ2-2; V: TRBV5-1; CDR3: CASSFELGELFF
J: TRBJ2-7; V: TRBV3-1; CDR3: CASSQLPAGYGLEQYF
J: TRBJ2-1; V: TRBV29-1; CDR3: CSVDRGRGDNEQFF
J: TRBJ2-5; V: TRBV29-1; CDR3: CSVGGYTVVRVNEQYF
J: TRBJ1-1; V: TRBV2; CDR3: CASSDRTVETEAFF
J: TRBJ1-2; V: TRBV20-1; CDR3: CSARDFQGYGYTF
J: TRBJ2-7; V: TRBV6-6; CDR3: CASSYPPGQGLSYEQYF
J: TRBJ2-5; V: TRBV20-1; CDR3: CSAIWVLAGGVQETQYF
J: TRBJ2-7; V: TRBV27; CDR3: CASSFFPNYEQYF
J: TRBJ2-7; V: TRBV6-2/TRBV6-3; CDR3: CASRETSGYEQYF
J: TRBJ1-2; V: TRBV4-2; CDR3: CASSQTGDYGYTF
J: TRBJ2-7; V: TRBV7-2; CDR3: CASSLGGAFTYEQYF